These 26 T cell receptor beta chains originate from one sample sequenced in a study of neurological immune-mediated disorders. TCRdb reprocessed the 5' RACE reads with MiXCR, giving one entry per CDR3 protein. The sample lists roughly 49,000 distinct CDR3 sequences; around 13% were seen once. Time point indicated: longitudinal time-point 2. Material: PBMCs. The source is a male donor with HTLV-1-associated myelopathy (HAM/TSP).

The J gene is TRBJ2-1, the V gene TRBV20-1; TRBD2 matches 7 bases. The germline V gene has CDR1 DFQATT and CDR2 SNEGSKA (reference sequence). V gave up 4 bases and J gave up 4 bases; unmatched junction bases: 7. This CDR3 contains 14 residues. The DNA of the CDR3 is TGCAGTGCTATGTCAGGGAGGGGATACAATGAGCAGTTCTTC. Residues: CSAMSGRGYNEQFF.

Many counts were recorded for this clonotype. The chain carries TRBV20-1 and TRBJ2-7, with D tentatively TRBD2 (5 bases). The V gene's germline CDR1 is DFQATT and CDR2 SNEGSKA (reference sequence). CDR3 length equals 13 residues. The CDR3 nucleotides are TGCAGCACGCCCACTCTCTCGGGATACGAGCAGTACTTC. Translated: CSTPTLSGYEQYF.

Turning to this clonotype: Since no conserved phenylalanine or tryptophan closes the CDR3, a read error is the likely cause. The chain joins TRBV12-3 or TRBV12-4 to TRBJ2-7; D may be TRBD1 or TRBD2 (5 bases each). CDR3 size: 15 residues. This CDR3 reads CGSSFGTTLTYEQYL. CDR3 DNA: TGTGGCAGCAGTTTTGGGACGACCCTTACCTACGAGCAGTACTTA.

DNA for the CDR3: TGTGCCAGCAGTTATTCGCCGGGAGCAGAGTACTTC. It translates to CASSYSPGAEYF. V is TRBV6-2 or TRBV6-3 and J is TRBJ2-7; weak D call: TRBD2 (6 bases). The CDR3 has 12 residues. Trimming stripped 3 bases from V and 11 bases from J, with 14 bases between. Germline CDR1 is MNHEY and CDR2 is SVGEGT.

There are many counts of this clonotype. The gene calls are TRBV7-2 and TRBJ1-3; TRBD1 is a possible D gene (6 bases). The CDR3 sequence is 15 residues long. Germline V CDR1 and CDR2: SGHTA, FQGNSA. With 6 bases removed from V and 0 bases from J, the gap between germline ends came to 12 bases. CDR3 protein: CASRLPTGSGNTIYF. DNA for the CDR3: TGTGCCAGCAGGTTACCGACAGGCTCTGGAAACACCATATATTTT.

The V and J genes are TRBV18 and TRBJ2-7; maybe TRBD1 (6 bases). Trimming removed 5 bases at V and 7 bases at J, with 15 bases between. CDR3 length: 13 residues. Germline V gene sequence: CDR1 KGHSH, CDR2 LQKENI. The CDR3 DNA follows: TGTGCCAGCTCATCGAACAGGGACCCTGAGCAGTACTTC. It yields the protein CASSSNRDPEQYF.

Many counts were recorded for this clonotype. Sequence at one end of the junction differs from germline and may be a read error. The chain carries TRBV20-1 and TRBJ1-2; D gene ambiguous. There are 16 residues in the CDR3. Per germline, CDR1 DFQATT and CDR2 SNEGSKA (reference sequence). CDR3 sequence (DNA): TGCAGTGCTAGAGATCCCCTTGCCGGACGAAACTACGGCTACACCTTC. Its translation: CSARDPLAGRNYGYTF.

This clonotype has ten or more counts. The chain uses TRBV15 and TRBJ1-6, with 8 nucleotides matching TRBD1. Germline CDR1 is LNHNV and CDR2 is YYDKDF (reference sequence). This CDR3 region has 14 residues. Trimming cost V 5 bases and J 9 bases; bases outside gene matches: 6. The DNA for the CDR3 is TGTGCCACCAGCGGCGGACAGGGCGTTTCACCCCTCCACTTT. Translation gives CATSGGQGVSPLHF.

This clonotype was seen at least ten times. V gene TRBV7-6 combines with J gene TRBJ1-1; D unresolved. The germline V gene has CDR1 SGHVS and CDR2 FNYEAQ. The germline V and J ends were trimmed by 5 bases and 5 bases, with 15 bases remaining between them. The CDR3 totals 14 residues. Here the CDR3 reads CASSPTDPGTEAFF. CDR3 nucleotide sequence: TGTGCCAGCAGCCCTACCGACCCGGGGACTGAAGCTTTCTTT.

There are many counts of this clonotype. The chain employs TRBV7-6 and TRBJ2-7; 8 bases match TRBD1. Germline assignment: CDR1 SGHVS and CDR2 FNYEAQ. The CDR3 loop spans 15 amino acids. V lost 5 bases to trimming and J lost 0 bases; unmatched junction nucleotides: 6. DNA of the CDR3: TGTGCCAGCAGCCCGATCGGGACAGGCTCCTACGAGCAGTACTTC. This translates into CASSPIGTGSYEQYF.

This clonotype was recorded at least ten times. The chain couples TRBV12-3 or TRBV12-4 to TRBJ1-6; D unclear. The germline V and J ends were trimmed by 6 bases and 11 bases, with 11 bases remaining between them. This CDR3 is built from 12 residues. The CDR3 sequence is CASSYSLTPLHF. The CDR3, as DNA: TGTGCCAGCAGCTACAGCCTCACACCCCTCCACTTT.

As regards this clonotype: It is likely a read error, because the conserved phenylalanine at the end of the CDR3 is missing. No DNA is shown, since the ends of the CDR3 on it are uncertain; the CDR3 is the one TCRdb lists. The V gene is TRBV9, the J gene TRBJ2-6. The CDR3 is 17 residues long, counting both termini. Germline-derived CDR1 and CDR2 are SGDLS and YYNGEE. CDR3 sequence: CASSLWAFSSGANVRTS.

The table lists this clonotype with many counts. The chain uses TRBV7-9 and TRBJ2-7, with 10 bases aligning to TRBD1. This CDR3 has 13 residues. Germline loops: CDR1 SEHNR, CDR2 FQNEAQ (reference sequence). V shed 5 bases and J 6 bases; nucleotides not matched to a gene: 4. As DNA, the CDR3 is TGTGCCAGCAGCCCCGGGACAGGGGTCGAGCAGTACTTC. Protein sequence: CASSPGTGVEQYF.

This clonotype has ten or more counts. The CDR3 sequence is CASRKSLEQPQHF. CDR3 nucleotides: TGTGCCAGCAGGAAATCCTTGGAGCAGCCCCAGCATTTT. This chain connects TRBV6-5 to TRBJ1-5, with D uncertain. V was pared by 6 bases and J by 7 bases, with 13 bases between. The germline V gene has CDR1 MNHEY and CDR2 SVGAGI. There are 13 residues in the CDR3.

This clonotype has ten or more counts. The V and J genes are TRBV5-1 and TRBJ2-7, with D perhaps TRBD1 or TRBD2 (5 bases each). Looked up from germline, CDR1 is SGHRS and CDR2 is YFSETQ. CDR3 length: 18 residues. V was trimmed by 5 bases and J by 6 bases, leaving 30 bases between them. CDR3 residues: CASSWDPSTSSSRTEQYF. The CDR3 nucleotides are TGCGCCAGCAGTTGGGACCCCAGCACATCCAGCTCCAGAACCGAGCAGTACTTC.

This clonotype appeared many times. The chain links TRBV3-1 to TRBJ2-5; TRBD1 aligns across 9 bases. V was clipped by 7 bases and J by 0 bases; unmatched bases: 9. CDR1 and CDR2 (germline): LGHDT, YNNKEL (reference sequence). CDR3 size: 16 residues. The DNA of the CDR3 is TGTGCCAGCACCCGGGACAGGGCCACGTACCAAGAGACCCAGTACTTC. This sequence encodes CASTRDRATYQETQYF.

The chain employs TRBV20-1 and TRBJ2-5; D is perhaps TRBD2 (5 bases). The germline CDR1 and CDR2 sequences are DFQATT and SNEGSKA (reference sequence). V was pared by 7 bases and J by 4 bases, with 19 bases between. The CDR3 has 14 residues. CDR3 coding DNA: TGCAGTGGTAGGATGGACTCTGGAGTAGAGACCCAGTACTTC. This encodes CSGRMDSGVETQYF.

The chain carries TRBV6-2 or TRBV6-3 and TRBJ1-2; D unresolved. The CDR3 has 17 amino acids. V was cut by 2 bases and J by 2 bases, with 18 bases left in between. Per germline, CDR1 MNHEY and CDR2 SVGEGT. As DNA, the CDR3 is TGTGCCAGCAGTTACAAAATACGACCGGGCGGCAACTATGGCTACACCTTC. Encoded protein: CASSYKIRPGGNYGYTF.

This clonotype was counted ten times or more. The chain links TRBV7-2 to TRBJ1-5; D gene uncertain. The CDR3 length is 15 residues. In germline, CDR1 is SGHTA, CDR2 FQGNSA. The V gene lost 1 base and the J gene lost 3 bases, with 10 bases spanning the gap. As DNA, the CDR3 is TGTGCCAGCAGCTTAGGTGGCAGCTTCAATCAGCCCCAGCATTTT. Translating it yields CASSLGGSFNQPQHF.

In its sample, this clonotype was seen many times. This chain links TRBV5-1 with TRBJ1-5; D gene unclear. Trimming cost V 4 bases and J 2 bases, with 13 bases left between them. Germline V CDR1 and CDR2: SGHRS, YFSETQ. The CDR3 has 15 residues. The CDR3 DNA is TGCGCCAGCAGCAGGTCCGGGCGAGGCAATCAGCCCCAGCATTTT. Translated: CASSRSGRGNQPQHF.

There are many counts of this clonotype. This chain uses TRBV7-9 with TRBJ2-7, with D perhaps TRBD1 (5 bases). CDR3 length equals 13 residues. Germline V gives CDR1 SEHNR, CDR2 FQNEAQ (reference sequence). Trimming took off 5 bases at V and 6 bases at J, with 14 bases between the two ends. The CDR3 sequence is CASSPPRVPEQYF. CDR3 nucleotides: TGTGCCAGCAGCCCCCCCAGGGTCCCCGAGCAGTACTTC.

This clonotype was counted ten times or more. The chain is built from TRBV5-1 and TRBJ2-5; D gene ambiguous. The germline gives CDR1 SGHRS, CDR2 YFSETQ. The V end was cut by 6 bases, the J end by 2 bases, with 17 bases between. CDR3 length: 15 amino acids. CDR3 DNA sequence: TGCGCCAGCACCCCCATCGGTTCGCCTCAAGAGACCCAGTACTTC. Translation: CASTPIGSPQETQYF. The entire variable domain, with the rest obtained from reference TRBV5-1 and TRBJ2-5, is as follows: KAGVTQTPRYLIKTRGQQVTLSCSPISGHRSVSWYQQTPGQGLQFLFEYFSETQRNKGNFPGRFSGRQFSNSRSEMNVSTLELGDSALYLCASTPIGSPQETQYFGPGTRLLVL.

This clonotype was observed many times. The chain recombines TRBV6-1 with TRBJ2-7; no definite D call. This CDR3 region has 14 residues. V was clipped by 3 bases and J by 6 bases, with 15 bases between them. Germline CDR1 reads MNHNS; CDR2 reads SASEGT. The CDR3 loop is CASSDNPHLSEQYF. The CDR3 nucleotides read TGTGCCAGCAGTGATAATCCTCACCTTTCCGAGCAGTACTTC.

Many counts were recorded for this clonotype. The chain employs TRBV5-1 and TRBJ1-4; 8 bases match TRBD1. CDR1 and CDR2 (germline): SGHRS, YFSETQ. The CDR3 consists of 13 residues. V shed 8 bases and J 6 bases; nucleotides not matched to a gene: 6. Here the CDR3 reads CASRDRGDEKLFF. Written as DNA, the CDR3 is TGCGCCAGTCGAGACAGGGGAGATGAAAAACTGTTTTTT. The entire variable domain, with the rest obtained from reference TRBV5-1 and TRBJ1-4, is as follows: KAGVTQTPRYLIKTRGQQVTLSCSPISGHRSVSWYQQTPGQGLQFLFEYFSETQRNKGNFPGRFSGRQFSNSRSEMNVSTLELGDSALYLCASRDRGDEKLFFGSGTQLSVL.

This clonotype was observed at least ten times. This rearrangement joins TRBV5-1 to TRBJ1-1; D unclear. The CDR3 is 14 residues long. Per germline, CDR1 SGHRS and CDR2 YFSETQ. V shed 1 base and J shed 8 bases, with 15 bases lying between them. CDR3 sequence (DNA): TGCGCCAGCAGCTTGAACTTTTTGGTTTCCGAAGCTTTCTTT. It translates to CASSLNFLVSEAFF.

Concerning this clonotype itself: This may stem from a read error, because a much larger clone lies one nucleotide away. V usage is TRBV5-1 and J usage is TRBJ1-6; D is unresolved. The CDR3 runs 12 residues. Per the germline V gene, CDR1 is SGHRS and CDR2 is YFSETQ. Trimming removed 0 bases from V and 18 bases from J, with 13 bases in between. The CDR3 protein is CASSLVGFAPHF. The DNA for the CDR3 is TGCGCCAGCAGCTTGGTGGGGTTCGCCCCCCACTTT.